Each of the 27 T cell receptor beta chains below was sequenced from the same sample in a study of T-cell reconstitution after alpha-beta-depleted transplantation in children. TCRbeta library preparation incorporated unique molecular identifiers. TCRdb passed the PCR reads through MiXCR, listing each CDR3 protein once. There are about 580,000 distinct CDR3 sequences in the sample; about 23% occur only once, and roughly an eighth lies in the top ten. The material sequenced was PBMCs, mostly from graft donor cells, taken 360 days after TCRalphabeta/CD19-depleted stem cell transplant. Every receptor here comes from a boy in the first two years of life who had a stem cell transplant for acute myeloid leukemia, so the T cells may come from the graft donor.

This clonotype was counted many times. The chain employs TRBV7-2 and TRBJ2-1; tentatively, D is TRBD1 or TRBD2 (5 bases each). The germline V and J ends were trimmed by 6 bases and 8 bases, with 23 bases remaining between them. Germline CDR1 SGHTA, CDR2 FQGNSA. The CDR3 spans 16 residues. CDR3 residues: CASSSKTGTGRDEQFF. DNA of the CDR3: TGTGCCAGCAGTTCAAAAACCGGGACGGGAAGGGATGAGCAGTTCTTC. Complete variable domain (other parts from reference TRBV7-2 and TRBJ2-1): GAGVSQSPSNKVTEKGKDVELRCDPISGHTALYWYRQSLGQGLEFLIYFQGNSAPDKSGLPSDRFSAERTGGSVSTLTIQRTQQEDSAVYLCASSSKTGTGRDEQFFGPGTRLTVL.

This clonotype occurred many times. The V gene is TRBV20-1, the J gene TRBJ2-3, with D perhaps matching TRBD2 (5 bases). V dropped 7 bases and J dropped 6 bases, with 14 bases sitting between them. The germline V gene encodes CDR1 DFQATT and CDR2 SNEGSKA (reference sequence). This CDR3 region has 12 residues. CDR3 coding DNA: TGCAGTGGAACTAGGTTCAAGGATACGCAGTATTTT. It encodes CSGTRFKDTQYF.

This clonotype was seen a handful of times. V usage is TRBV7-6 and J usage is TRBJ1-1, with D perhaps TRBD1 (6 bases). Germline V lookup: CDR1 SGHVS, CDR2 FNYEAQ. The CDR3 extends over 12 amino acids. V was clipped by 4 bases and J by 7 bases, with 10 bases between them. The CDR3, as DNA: TGTGCCAGCAGCTCACGACAGGATGAAGCTTTCTTT. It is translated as CASSSRQDEAFF.

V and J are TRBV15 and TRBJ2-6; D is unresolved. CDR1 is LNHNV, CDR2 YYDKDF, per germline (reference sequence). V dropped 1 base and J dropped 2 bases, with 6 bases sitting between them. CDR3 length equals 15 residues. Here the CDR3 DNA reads TGTGCCACCAGCAGAGCCCTGACTGGGGCCAACGTCCTGACTTTC. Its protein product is CATSRALTGANVLTF.

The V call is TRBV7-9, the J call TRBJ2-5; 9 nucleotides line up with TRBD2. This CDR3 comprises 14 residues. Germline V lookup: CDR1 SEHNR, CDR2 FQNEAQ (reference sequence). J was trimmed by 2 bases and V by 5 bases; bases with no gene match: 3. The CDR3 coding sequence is TGTGCCAGCAGCACGACTAGCGGTCAAGAGACCCAGTACTTC. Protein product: CASSTTSGQETQYF.

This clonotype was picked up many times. The CDR3 sequence is CSATRGTQYF. As DNA, the CDR3 is TGCAGTGCTACGCGAGGGACCCAGTACTTC. The chain recombines TRBV20-1 with TRBJ2-5; no definite D call. Germline loops: CDR1 DFQATT, CDR2 SNEGSKA (reference sequence). Trimming pared 4 bases from V and 7 bases from J, leaving 7 bases between. The CDR3 is made up of 10 amino acids.

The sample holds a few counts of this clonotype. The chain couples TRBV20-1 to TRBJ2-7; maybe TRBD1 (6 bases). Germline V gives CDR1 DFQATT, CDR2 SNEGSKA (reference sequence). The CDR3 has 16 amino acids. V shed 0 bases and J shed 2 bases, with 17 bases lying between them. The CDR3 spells CSARDLVGQTPYEQYF. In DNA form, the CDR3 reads TGCAGTGCTAGAGATCTAGTGGGACAAACACCCTACGAGCAGTACTTC.

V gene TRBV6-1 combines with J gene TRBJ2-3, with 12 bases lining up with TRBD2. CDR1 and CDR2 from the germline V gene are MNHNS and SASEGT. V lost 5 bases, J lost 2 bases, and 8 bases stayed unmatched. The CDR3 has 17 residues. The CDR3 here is CASSKPSGGVATDTQYF. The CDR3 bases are TGTGCCAGCAGTAAACCTAGCGGGGGGGTAGCCACAGATACGCAGTATTTT.

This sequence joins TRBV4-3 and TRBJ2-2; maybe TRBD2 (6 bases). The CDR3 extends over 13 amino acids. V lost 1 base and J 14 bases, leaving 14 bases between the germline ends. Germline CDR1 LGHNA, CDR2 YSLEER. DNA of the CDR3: TGCGCCAGCAGCCAAGGGAGGGGTCTGGGTCTGTTTTTT. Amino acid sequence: CASSQGRGLGLFF.

The CDR3 spells CASSSGTSGGSQETQYF. The CDR3 DNA sequence: TGCGCCAGCAGCTCCGGGACTAGCGGGGGTTCCCAAGAGACCCAGTACTTC. The chain combines TRBV5-1 with TRBJ2-5; TRBD2 matches 14 bases. The CDR3 is 17 amino acids. Losses at the gene ends were 3 bases for V and 1 base for J; bases not matched to a gene: 5. Germline lookup yields CDR1 SGHRS and CDR2 YFSETQ.

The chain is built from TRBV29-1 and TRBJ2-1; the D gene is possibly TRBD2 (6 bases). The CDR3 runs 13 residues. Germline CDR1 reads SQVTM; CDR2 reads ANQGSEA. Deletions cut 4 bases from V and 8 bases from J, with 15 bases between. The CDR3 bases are TGCAGCGTTGTGGATTCGGGAGAGGATGAGCAGTTCTTC. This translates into CSVVDSGEDEQFF.

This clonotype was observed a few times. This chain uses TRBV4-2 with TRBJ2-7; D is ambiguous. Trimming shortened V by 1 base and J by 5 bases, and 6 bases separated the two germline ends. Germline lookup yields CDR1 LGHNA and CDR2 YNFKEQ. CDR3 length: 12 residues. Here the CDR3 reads CASSQAQDEQYF. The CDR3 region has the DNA TGTGCCAGCAGCCAAGCCCAAGACGAGCAGTACTTC.

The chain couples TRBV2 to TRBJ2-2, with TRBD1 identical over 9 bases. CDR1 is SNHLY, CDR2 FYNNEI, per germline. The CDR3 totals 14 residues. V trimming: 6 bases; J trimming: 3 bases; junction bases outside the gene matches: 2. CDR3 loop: CASRRQGDTGELFF. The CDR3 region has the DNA TGTGCCAGCAGGCGACAGGGGGACACCGGGGAGCTGTTTTTT.

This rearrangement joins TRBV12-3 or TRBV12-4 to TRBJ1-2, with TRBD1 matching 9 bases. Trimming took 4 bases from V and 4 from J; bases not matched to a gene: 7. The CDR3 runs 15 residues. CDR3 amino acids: CASSSPGQGIYGYTF. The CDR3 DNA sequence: TGTGCCAGCAGTTCCCCGGGACAGGGTATCTATGGCTACACCTTC.

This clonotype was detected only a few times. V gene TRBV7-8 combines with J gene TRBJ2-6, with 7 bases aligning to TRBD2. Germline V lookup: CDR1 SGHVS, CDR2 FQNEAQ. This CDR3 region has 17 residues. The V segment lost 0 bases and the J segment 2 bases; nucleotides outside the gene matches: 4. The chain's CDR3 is CASSLAQGGAGANVLTF. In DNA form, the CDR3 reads TGTGCCAGCAGCTTAGCGCAGGGAGGGGCTGGGGCCAACGTCCTGACTTTC.

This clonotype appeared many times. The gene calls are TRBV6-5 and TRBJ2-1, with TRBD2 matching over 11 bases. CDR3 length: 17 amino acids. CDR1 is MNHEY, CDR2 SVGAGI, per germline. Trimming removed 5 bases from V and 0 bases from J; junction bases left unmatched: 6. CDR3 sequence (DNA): TGTGCCAGCAGTCTCCATAGCGGGGGGGCCTCCTACAATGAGCAGTTCTTC. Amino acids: CASSLHSGGASYNEQFF.

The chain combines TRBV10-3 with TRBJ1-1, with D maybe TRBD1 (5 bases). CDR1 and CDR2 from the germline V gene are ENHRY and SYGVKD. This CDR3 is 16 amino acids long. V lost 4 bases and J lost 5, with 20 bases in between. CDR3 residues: CAISGRMGLLETEAFF. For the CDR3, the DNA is TGTGCCATCAGTGGCAGGATGGGGCTTCTTGAAACTGAAGCTTTCTTT.

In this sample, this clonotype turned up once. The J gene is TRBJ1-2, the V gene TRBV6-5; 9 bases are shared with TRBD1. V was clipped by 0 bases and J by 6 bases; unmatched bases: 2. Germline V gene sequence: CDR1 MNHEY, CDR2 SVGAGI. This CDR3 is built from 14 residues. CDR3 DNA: TGTGCCAGCAGTTACTCACAGGGGGCGCATGGCTACACCTTC. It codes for CASSYSQGAHGYTF.

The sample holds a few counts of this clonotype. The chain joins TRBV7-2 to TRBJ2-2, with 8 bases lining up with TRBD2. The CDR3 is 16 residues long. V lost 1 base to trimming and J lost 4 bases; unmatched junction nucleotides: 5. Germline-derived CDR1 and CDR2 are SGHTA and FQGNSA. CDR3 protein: CASSLGGGGTTGELFF. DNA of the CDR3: TGTGCCAGCAGCTTAGGGGGCGGGGGGACCACCGGGGAGCTGTTTTTT.

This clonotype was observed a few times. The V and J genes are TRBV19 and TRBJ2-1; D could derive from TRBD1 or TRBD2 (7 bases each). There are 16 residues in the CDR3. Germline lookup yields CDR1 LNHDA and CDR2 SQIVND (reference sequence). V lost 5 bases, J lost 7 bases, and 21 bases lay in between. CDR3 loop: CASSPPGGGSLNEQFF. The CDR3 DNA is TGTGCCAGTAGTCCCCCAGGGGGGGGCTCCTTGAATGAGCAGTTCTTC.

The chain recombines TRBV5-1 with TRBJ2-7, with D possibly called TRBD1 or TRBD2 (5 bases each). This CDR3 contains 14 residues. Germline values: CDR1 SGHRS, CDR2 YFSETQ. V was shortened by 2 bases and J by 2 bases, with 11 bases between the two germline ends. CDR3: CASSFRDGAYEQYF. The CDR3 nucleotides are TGCGCCAGCAGCTTCCGGGACGGTGCCTACGAGCAGTACTTC.

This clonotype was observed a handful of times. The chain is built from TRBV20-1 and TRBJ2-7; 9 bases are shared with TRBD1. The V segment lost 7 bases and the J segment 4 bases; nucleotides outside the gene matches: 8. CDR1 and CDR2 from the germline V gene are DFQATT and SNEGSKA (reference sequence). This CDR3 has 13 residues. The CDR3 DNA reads TGCAGTGTCGGGGACAGGGATATATACGAGCAGTACTTC. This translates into CSVGDRDIYEQYF.

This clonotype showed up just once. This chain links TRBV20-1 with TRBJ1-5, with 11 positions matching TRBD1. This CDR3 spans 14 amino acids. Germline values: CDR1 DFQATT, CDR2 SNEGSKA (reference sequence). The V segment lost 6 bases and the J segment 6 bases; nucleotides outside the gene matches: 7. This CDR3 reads CSASRDRGSQPQHF. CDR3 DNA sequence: TGCAGTGCATCCCGGGACAGGGGGTCTCAGCCCCAGCATTTT.

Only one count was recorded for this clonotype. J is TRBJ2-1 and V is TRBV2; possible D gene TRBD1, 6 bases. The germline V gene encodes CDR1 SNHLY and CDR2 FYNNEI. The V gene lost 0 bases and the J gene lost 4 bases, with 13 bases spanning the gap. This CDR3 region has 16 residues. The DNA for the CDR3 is TGTGCCAGCAGTGAAGCCTTTGCTGGACAGTACAATGAGCAGTTCTTC. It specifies CASSEAFAGQYNEQFF.

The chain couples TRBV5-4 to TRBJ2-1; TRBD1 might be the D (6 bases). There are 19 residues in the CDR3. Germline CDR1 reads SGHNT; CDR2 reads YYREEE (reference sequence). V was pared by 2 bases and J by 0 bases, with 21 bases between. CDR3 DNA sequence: TGTGCCAGCAGCTTTCAAATACAGGGCCCAGATACCTCCTACAATGAGCAGTTCTTC. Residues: CASSFQIQGPDTSYNEQFF.

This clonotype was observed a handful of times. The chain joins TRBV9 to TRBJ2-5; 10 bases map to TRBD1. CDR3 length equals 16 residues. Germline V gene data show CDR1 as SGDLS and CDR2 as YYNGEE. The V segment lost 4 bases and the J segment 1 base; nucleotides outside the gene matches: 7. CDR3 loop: CASSLRDRGFQETQYF. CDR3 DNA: TGTGCCAGCAGCCTCCGGGACAGGGGATTCCAAGAGACCCAGTACTTC.

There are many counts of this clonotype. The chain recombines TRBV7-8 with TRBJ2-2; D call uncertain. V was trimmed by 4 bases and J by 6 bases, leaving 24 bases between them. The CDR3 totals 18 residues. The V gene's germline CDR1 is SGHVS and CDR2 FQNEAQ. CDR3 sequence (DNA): TGTGCCAGCAGCTCCAGGAAAACACTGAGTCCTGGGGCCGGGGAGCTGTTTTTT. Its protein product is CASSSRKTLSPGAGELFF. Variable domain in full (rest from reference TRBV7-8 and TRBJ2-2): GAGVSQSPRYKVAKRGQDVALRCDPISGHVSLFWYQQALGQGPEFLTYFQNEAQLDKSGLPSDRFFAERPEGSVSTLKIQRTQQEDSAVYLCASSSRKTLSPGAGELFFGEGSRLTVL.